Shown below are 29 T cell receptor beta chains from a single sample sequenced in a study of blood T cells in healthy people across ages. Through a sample-barcoded 5' primer and a J-beta primer mix, a second PCR was run for about 6 to 12 cycles. MiXCR, run by TCRdb on the 5' RACE reads, gives a single entry per CDR3 protein. The sample records roughly 550,000 distinct CDR3 sequences, 24% being singletons. These data were likewise used in another study, on T cells of mothers and their children.

Sequenced: blood. The receptors derive from a boy younger than 18 in good health.

The rearrangement joins TRBV11-1 to TRBJ2-5, with 8 bases aligning to TRBD2. This CDR3 is 16 amino acids long. V shed 2 bases, J shed 0 bases, and the junction held 5 bases outside the gene matches. CDR1 and CDR2 from the germline V gene are SGHAT and FQDESV (reference sequence). CDR3: CASSLSSGTNQETQYF. The DNA for the CDR3 is TGTGCCAGCAGCTTAAGTAGCGGGACAAACCAAGAGACCCAGTACTTC.

The CDR3 sequence is CASSLDSPGSSYNEQFF. The CDR3 bases are TGTGCCAGCAGCTTAGATTCTCCAGGGTCATCCTACAATGAGCAGTTCTTC. The chain employs TRBV7-2 and TRBJ2-1, with D possibly being TRBD1 (5 bases). Germline CDR1 is SGHTA and CDR2 is FQGNSA. V was cut by 1 base and J by 1 base, with 14 bases left in between. The CDR3 spans 17 residues.

This clonotype came up a few times. The chain links TRBV7-2 to TRBJ2-3, with D possibly being TRBD2 (6 bases). The CDR3 loop spans 17 amino acids. Deletions cut 1 base from V and 1 base from J, with 15 bases between. Germline-derived CDR1 and CDR2 are SGHTA and FQGNSA. In DNA form, the CDR3 reads TGTGCCAGCAGCTTAGTAGGCGGGGCCGGACGCACAGATACGCAGTATTTT. Its protein product is CASSLVGGAGRTDTQYF. Drawing the rest from reference TRBV7-2 and TRBJ2-3, the complete variable domain is GAGVSQSPSNKVTEKGKDVELRCDPISGHTALYWYRQSLGQGLEFLIYFQGNSAPDKSGLPSDRFSAERTGGSVSTLTIQRTQQEDSAVYLCASSLVGGAGRTDTQYFGPGTRLTVL.

This clonotype was counted only a few times. V gene TRBV5-1 combines with J gene TRBJ1-2; no reliable D call. This CDR3 comprises 15 residues. The germline gives CDR1 SGHRS, CDR2 YFSETQ. V was pared by 3 bases and J by 6 bases, with 18 bases between. CDR3 region: CASSSPPQDYDGYTF. In nucleotides, the CDR3 is TGCGCCAGCAGCTCCCCGCCCCAGGATTATGATGGCTACACCTTC. Based on the CDR3 plus reference TRBV5-1 and TRBJ1-2, the full variable domain is KAGVTQTPRYLIKTRGQQVTLSCSPISGHRSVSWYQQTPGQGLQFLFEYFSETQRNKGNFPGRFSGRQFSNSRSEMNVSTLELGDSALYLCASSSPPQDYDGYTFGSGTRLTVV.

V is TRBV18 and J is TRBJ2-1; the D gene is possibly TRBD2 (6 bases). Germline V gene sequence: CDR1 KGHSH, CDR2 LQKENI. Trimming stripped 3 bases from V and 5 bases from J, with 11 bases between. The CDR3 has 14 residues. The CDR3 DNA sequence: TGTGCCAGCTCACCGCCGGGAGCTAACAATGAGCAGTTCTTC. Amino acid sequence: CASSPPGANNEQFF.

V is TRBV5-1 and J is TRBJ1-1, with D unclear. Germline V gives CDR1 SGHRS, CDR2 YFSETQ. Trimming took 5 bases from V and 6 from J, leaving 14 bases between them. The CDR3 has 13 amino acids. CDR3 in amino acids: CASSDGEDSEAFF. The CDR3 DNA reads TGCGCCAGCAGTGATGGGGAGGACTCTGAAGCTTTCTTT.

This clonotype was counted only a few times. The J gene is TRBJ2-1, the V gene TRBV6-5; no definite D call. Germline V gene data show CDR1 as MNHEY and CDR2 as SVGAGI. CDR3 length: 15 amino acids. V was pared by 8 bases and J by 4 bases, with 18 bases between. The DNA for the CDR3 is TGTGCCAGCTCCCCAGGCCACCCAACTTACAATGAGCAGTTCTTC. Translation: CASSPGHPTYNEQFF.

The chain combines TRBV28 with TRBJ1-1; 9 nucleotides match TRBD1. This CDR3 region has 15 residues. Unmatched junction bases numbered 8, after V lost 6 bases and J lost 3 bases. Germline V CDR1 and CDR2: MDHEN, SYDVKM. The CDR3 here is CASRLQGAQDTEAFF. In DNA form, the CDR3 reads TGTGCCAGCAGATTACAGGGGGCGCAGGACACTGAAGCTTTCTTT.

This clonotype was seen a few times. This chain joins TRBV2 and TRBJ1-4; D may be TRBD1 (5 bases). V gave up 6 bases and J gave up 7 bases, with 12 bases separating them. From germline, CDR1 is SNHLY and CDR2 FYNNEI. The CDR3 length is 13 residues. CDR3 protein: CASRGDLREKLFF. CDR3 in DNA: TGTGCCAGCAGAGGGGACCTCCGTGAAAAACTGTTTTTT.

This chain joins TRBV15 and TRBJ1-1; D is unclear. V was cut by 3 bases and J by 6 bases, with 17 bases left in between. The CDR3 totals 15 residues. Germline-derived CDR1 and CDR2 are LNHNV and YYDKDF (reference sequence). The CDR3 DNA is TGTGCCACCAGCAGGCCCAAGGGAGTGATAGCTGAAGCTTTCTTT. Translating it yields CATSRPKGVIAEAFF.

A single count supports this clonotype. Since a much larger clone is just one base distant, this may be a read error. V usage is TRBV27 and J usage is TRBJ2-5; perhaps TRBD2 as D (5 bases). This CDR3 is 14 amino acids long. Germline lookup yields CDR1 MNHEY and CDR2 SMNVEV (reference sequence). CDR3 in DNA: TGTGCCAGCAGTCCTCTAGCCCTGCAAGAGACCCTGTACTTC. Translation gives CASSPLALQETLYF.

This clonotype was detected a few times. The chain combines TRBV4-3 with TRBJ2-6, with D hard to call. Germline assignment: CDR1 LGHNA and CDR2 YSLEER. The CDR3 runs to 17 residues. Trimming shortened V by 2 bases and J by 0 bases, and 11 bases separated the two germline ends. The CDR3 here is CASSQFPESSGANVLTF. The CDR3 nucleotides read TGCGCCAGCAGCCAATTCCCCGAGAGCTCTGGGGCCAACGTCCTGACTTTC.

V usage is TRBV1 and J usage is TRBJ1-2; the D segment call TRBD1 is taken from the table without a DNA check. TRBV1 corresponds to a pseudogene. The CDR3 has 19 amino acids. Here the CDR3 reads CTSSQESPPTGGSNYGYTF. CDR3 DNA sequence: TGCACCAGCAGCCAAGAAAGCCCCCCGACAGGGGGCTCGAACTATGGCTACACCTTC.

V is TRBV6-5 and J is TRBJ2-5; no firm D call. The end of the DNA aligns better with TRBJ2-7, so the J call may be wrong. The CDR3 loop spans 13 amino acids. CDR1 and CDR2 from the germline V gene are MNHEY and SVGAGI. CDR3 in amino acids: CASSPQAAYEQYF. CDR3 DNA sequence: TGTGCCAGTTCTCCTCAGGCAGCTTACGAGCAGTACTTC.

The gene calls are TRBV7-3 and TRBJ2-2, with TRBD1 as a possible D gene (5 bases). The V and J ends lost 1 base and 2 bases respectively, with 11 bases between them. CDR3 length: 16 residues. Germline loops: CDR1 SGHTA, CDR2 FQGTGA. The CDR3, as DNA: TGTGCCAGCAGCTTAAAGGTGACAGCCAACACCGGGGAGCTGTTTTTT. It codes for CASSLKVTANTGELFF.

This clonotype came up once. The chain has TRBV12-3 or TRBV12-4 and TRBJ2-3; perhaps D is TRBD1 or TRBD2 (9 bases each). The V and J ends lost 3 bases and 0 bases respectively, with 22 bases between them. CDR3 length: 19 residues. The CDR3 nucleotides are TGTGCCAGCAGTTTCACAGGGGGCGCTAGCGGGACTAGCACAGATACGCAGTATTTT. The encoded protein is CASSFTGGASGTSTDTQYF.

A remark on this clonotype: A read error may produce the germline difference seen at one junction end. The CDR3 nucleotides are TGTGCCAGCAGTGAGTCCGGGCCTAATGAAAAACCGTTTTTT. It yields the protein CASSESGPNEKPFF. V usage is TRBV25-1 and J usage is TRBJ1-4; D gene unclear. The CDR3 totals 14 residues. Germline V gene sequence: CDR1 MGHDK, CDR2 SYGVNS.

This chain connects TRBV5-1 to TRBJ2-6; 9 nucleotides agree with TRBD2. The germline V gene encodes CDR1 SGHRS and CDR2 YFSETQ. The CDR3 has 18 amino acids. V was clipped by 0 bases and J by 1 base; unmatched bases: 5. The CDR3 sequence: CASSLAATSGSGANVLTF. The CDR3, as DNA: TGCGCCAGCAGCTTGGCCGCTACTAGCGGGTCTGGGGCCAACGTCCTGACTTTC.

The chain uses TRBV4-1 and TRBJ2-1; D is uncertain. The CDR3 length is 13 residues. V was clipped by 0 bases and J by 12 bases, with 12 bases between them. CDR1 and CDR2 from the germline V gene are MGHRA and YSYEKL. Here the CDR3 reads CASSQDQTGWQFF. The CDR3 DNA reads TGCGCCAGCAGCCAAGATCAGACGGGTTGGCAGTTCTTC.

V gene TRBV6-5 combines with J gene TRBJ2-5; D not resolved. Trimming removed 2 bases from V and 4 bases from J, with 11 bases in between. Germline assignment: CDR1 MNHEY and CDR2 SVGAGI. There are 14 residues in the CDR3. CDR3 protein: CASSYRLGIETQYF. DNA of the CDR3: TGTGCCAGCAGTTACAGGCTGGGGATAGAGACCCAGTACTTC.

This clonotype was detected only a few times. The chain joins TRBV20-1 to TRBJ1-4; D remains ambiguous. CDR3 length: 11 amino acids. CDR1 is DFQATT, CDR2 SNEGSKA, per germline (reference sequence). The chain's CDR3 is CGLPHDEKLFF. As DNA, the CDR3 is TGCGGACTCCCTCACGATGAAAAACTGTTTTTT.

This clonotype turned up a few times. The chain combines TRBV7-9 with TRBJ2-5; D unclear. The J call may be wrong; the DNA end is better matched by TRBJ2-1. Germline lookup yields CDR1 SEHNR and CDR2 FQNEAQ (reference sequence). The CDR3 runs 13 residues. For the CDR3, the DNA is TGTGCCAGCAGCTTAAATTTTCGGGATGAGCAGTTCTTC. Its protein is CASSLNFRDEQFF.

In this sample, this clonotype turned up a few times. V is TRBV9 and J is TRBJ2-3, with D possibly being TRBD1 (6 bases). CDR1 and CDR2 (germline): SGDLS, YYNGEE. V was trimmed by 2 bases and J by 7 bases, leaving 14 bases between them. The CDR3 has 14 amino acids. CDR3 coding DNA: TGTGCCAGCAGCGTGAGGACAGACTATAATACGCAGTATTTT. As protein: CASSVRTDYNTQYF.

This chain joins TRBV5-1 and TRBJ2-1, with 7 bases fitting TRBD1. Germline V lookup: CDR1 SGHRS, CDR2 YFSETQ. The length of the CDR3 is 17 residues. V gave up 0 bases and J gave up 3 bases; unmatched junction bases: 9. The CDR3 reads CASSLAPGQPGYNEQFF. Written as DNA, the CDR3 is TGCGCCAGCAGCTTGGCGCCGGGACAGCCAGGCTACAATGAGCAGTTCTTC.

The rearrangement links TRBV2 to TRBJ1-1; D is uncertain. The length of the CDR3 is 13 residues. The V gene lost 6 bases and the J gene lost 0 bases, with 8 bases spanning the gap. Germline lookup yields CDR1 SNHLY and CDR2 FYNNEI. The CDR3 region is CASRVDVNTEAFF. The CDR3 DNA reads as TGTGCCAGCAGGGTGGATGTGAACACTGAAGCTTTCTTT.

The gene calls are TRBV13 and TRBJ2-3; D may be TRBD2 (5 bases). There are 16 residues in the CDR3. Deletions cut 0 bases from V and 0 bases from J, with 10 bases between. Per the germline V gene, CDR1 is PRHDT and CDR2 is FYEKMQ (reference sequence). The CDR3 here is CASSLGPAVSTDTQYF. The DNA of the CDR3 is TGTGCCAGCAGCTTAGGCCCAGCGGTGAGCACAGATACGCAGTATTTT.

At least ten counts were recorded for this clonotype. The rearrangement joins TRBV9 to TRBJ2-5, with 9 nucleotides matching TRBD1. Germline-derived CDR1 and CDR2 are SGDLS and YYNGEE. The ends lost 0 bases at V and 5 bases at J; junction bases unmatched: 5. CDR3 length: 15 residues. CDR3 DNA: TGTGCCAGCAGCGTAGTTACAGGGGGCCAGGAGACCCAGTACTTC. Its translation: CASSVVTGGQETQYF.

V usage is TRBV7-2 and J usage is TRBJ2-5, with D possibly TRBD2 on 7 matching bases. This CDR3 comprises 16 residues. The V gene lost 6 bases and the J gene lost 0 bases, with 17 bases spanning the gap. Per the germline V gene, CDR1 is SGHTA and CDR2 is FQGNSA. CDR3 loop: CASSLQQGLNQETQYF. CDR3 coding DNA: TGTGCCAGCAGTCTACAACAGGGACTAAACCAAGAGACCCAGTACTTC.

The CDR3 here is CASSGELNAGNTIYF. For the CDR3, the DNA is TGTGCCAGCAGTGGAGAACTTAATGCTGGAAACACCATATATTTT. The chain is built from TRBV12-3 or TRBV12-4 and TRBJ1-3; no definite D call. The CDR3 is 15 residues long. The V gene lost 5 bases and the J gene lost 2 bases, with 13 bases spanning the gap.